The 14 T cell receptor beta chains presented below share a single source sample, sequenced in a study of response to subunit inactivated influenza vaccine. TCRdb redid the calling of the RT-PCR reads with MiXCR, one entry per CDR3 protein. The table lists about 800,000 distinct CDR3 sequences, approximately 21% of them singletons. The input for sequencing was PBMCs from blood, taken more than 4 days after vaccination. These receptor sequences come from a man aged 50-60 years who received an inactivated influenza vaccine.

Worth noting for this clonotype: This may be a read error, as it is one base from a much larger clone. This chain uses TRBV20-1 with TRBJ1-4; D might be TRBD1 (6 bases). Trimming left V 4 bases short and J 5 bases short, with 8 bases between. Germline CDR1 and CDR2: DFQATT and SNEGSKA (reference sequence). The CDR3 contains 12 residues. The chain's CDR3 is CSATGVNEKLFF. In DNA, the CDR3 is TGCAGTGCTACAGGGGTCAATGAAAAACTGTTTTTT.

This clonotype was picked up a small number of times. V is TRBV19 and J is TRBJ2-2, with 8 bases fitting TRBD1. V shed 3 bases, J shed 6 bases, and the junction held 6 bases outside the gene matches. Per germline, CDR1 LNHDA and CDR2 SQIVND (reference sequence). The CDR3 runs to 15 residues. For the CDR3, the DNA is TGTGCCAGTAGTATCGACAGGGGAAAAGCCGGGGAGCTGTTTTTT. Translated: CASSIDRGKAGELFF.

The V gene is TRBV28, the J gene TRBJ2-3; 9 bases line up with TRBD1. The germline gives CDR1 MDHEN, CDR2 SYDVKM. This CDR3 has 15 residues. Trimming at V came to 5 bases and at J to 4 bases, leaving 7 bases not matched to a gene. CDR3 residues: CASSTPGQGPDTQYF. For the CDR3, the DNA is TGTGCCAGCAGTACGCCGGGACAGGGTCCAGATACGCAGTATTTT.

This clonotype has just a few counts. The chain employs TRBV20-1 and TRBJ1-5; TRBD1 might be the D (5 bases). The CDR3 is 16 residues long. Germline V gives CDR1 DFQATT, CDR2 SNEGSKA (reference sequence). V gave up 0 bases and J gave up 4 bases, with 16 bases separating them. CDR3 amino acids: CSARDTRNGGNQPQHF. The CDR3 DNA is TGCAGTGCTAGAGATACACGAAACGGGGGAAATCAGCCCCAGCATTTT.

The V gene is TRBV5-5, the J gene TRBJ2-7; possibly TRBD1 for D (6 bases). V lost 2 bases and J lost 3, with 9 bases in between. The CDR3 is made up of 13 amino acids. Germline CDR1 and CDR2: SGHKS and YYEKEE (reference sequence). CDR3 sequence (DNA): TGTGCCAGCAGCTTCCCAGGGGTCTACGAGCAGTACTTC. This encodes CASSFPGVYEQYF. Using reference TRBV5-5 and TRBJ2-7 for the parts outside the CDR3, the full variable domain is DAGVTQSPTHLIKTRGQQVTLRCSPISGHKSVSWYQQVLGQGPQFIFQYYEKEERGRGNFPDRFSARQFPNYSSELNVNALLLGDSALYLCASSFPGVYEQYFGPGTRLTVT.

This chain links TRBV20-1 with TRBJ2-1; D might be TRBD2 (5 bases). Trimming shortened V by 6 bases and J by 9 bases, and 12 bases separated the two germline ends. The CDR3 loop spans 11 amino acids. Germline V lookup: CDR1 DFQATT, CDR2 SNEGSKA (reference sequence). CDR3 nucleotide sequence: TGCAGTGCGCTACTAGGTGCTGAGCAGTTCTTC. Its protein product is CSALLGAEQFF.

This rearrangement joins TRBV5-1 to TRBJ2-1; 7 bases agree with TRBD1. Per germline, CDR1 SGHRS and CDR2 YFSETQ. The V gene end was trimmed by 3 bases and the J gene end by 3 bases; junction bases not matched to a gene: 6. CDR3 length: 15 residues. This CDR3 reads CASSSGQQLYNEQFF. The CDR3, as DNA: TGCGCCAGCAGCTCGGGACAGCAACTCTACAATGAGCAGTTCTTC.

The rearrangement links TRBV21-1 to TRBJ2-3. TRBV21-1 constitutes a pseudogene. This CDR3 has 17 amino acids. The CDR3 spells CASSKALLERGTYTQYF. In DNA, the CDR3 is TGTGCCAGCAGCAAAGCGCTTCTAGAACGGGGCACATATACGCAGTATTTT.

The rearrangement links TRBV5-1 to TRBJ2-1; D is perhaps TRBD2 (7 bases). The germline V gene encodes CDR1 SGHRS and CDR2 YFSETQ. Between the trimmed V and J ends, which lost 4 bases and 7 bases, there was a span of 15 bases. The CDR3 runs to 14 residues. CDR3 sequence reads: CASSKGGGMNEQFF. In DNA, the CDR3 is TGCGCCAGCAGCAAGGGGGGAGGGATGAATGAGCAGTTCTTC. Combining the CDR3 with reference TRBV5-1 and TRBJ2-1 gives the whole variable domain KAGVTQTPRYLIKTRGQQVTLSCSPISGHRSVSWYQQTPGQGLQFLFEYFSETQRNKGNFPGRFSGRQFSNSRSEMNVSTLELGDSALYLCASSKGGGMNEQFFGPGTRLTVL.

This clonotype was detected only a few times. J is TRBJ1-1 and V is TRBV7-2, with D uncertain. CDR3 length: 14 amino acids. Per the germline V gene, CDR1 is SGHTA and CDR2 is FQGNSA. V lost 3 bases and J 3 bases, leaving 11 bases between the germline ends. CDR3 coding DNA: TGTGCCAGCAGCTTGCAAAGGACCCACACTGAAGCTTTCTTT. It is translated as CASSLQRTHTEAFF. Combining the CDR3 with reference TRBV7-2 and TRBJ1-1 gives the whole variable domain GAGVSQSPSNKVTEKGKDVELRCDPISGHTALYWYRQSLGQGLEFLIYFQGNSAPDKSGLPSDRFSAERTGGSVSTLTIQRTQQEDSAVYLCASSLQRTHTEAFFGQGTRLTVV.

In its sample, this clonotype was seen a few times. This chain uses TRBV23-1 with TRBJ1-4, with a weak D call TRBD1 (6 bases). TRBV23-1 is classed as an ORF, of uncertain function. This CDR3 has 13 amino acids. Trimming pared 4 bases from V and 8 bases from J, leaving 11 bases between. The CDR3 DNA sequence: TGCGCCAGCAGTCGTCAGGGGTGGGAAAAACTGTTTTTT. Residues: CASSRQGWEKLFF.

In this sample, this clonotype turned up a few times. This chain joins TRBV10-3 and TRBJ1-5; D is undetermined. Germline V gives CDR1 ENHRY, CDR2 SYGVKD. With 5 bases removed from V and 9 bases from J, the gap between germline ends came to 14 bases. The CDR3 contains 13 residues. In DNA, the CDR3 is TGTGCCATCAGTAGACGGATTGATCGGCCCCAGCATTTT. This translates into CAISRRIDRPQHF.

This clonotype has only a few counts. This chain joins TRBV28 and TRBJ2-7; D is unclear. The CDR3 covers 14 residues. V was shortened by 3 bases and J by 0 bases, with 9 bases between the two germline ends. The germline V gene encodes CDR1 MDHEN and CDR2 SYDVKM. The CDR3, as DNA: TGTGCCAGCAGTTTCTTTGGAGTCTCCTACGAGCAGTACTTC. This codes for CASSFFGVSYEQYF.

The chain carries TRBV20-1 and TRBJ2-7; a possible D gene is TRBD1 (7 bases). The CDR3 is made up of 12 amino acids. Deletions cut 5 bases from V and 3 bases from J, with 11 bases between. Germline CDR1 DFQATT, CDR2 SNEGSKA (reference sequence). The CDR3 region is CSAAGQYYEQYF. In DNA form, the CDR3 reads TGCAGTGCTGCGGGACAGTACTACGAGCAGTACTTC.